This T cell receptor (beta chain) derives from a study of CD8+ T cells in alopecia areata. Across the study: The duration of tofacitinib was 6 to 18 months, with 6 months off drug afterward.

Overall study results and limits: Higher clonality and more expanded CD8+ clones appeared in lesional than normal scalp.

Extracted RNA was reverse transcribed, and the resulting cDNA served as sequencing template. Method: immunoSEQ multiplex PCR; TCRdb's copy keeps in-frame clones and lacks some. The sample lists about 88,000 clones, roughly 40% occurring once. Indicated treatment: oral pan-JAK inhibitor, 5-10 mg twice daily. Of note for this clone: Its antigen is undetermined.

CDR1 and CDR2 (germline): MNHEY, SMNVEV (reference sequence). Between the trimmed V and J ends, which lost 3 bases and 4 bases, there was a span of 12 bases. The CDR3 is made up of 14 amino acids. The TCR sequence derives from a human donor with alopecia areata. V is TRBV27 and J is TRBJ1-1; perhaps TRBD1 as D (5 bases). Specimen: CD8+ T cells sorted from blood, collected at week 24, from a patient treated with tofacitinib. Written as DNA, the CDR3 is TGTGCCAGCAGTTTGGTACCAAGGGGCACTGAAGCTTTCTTT. Translating gives CASSLVPRGTEAFF.